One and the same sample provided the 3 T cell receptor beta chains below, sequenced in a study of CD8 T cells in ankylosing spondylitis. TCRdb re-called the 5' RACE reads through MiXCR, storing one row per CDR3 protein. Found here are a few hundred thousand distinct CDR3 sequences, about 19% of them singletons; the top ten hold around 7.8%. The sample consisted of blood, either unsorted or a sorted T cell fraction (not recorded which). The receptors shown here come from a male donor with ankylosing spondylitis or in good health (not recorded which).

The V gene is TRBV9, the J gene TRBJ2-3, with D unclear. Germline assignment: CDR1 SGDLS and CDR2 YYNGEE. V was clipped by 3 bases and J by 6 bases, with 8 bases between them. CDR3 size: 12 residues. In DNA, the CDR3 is TGTGCCAGCAGCGGGGCGGACGATACGCAGTATTTT. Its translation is CASSGADDTQYF. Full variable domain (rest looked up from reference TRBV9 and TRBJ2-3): DSGVTQTPKHLITATGQRVTLRCSPRSGDLSVYWYQQSLDQGLQFLIQYYNGEERAKGNILERFSAQQFPDLHSELNLSSLELGDSALYFCASSGADDTQYFGPGTRLTVL.

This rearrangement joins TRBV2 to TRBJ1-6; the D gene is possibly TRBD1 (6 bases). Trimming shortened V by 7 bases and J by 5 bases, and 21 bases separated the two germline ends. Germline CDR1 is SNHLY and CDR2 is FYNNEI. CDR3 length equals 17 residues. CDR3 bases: TGTGCCAGCACCGGACGGGGACATTCCTCGAATAATTCACCCCTCCACTTT. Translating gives CASTGRGHSSNNSPLHF.

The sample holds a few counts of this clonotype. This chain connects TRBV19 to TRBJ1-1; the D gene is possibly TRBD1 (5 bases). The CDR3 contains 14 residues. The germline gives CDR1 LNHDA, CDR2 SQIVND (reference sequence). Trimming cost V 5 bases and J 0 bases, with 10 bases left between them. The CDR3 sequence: CASSPGPLNTEAFF. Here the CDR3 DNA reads TGTGCCAGTAGTCCGGGACCTCTGAACACTGAAGCTTTCTTT.